This T cell receptor beta chain was identified in a study of Graves' ophthalmopathy and Graves' hyperthyroidism. RNA transcripts were the source from which TCR beta CDR3 regions were amplified. HTBI primers were employed in first-round RT-PCR, then a second-round multiplex PCR followed. TCRdb re-derived calls from the multiplex PCR reads in MiXCR, one entry per CDR3 protein. The table has approximately 380,000 distinct CDR3 sequences, roughly 21% seen once. Enrolled hyperthyroidism patients had a new diagnosis, a duration under 2 months, and an age of 18 to 65. Germline V gives CDR1 SGHVS, CDR2 FQNEAQ. V dropped 1 base and J dropped 6; count of bases not matched to a gene: 9. This CDR3 is 18 amino acids long. Study results and limitations: Ophthalmopathy and stable hyperthyroidism were discriminated by a 13-signature model, with over 85% sensitivity and approximately 78% specificity.

This clonotype was recorded at least ten times. Its antigen is not identified. The source is a woman under 30 with stable Graves' hyperthyroidism. The specimen sequenced was peripheral blood. The chain recombines TRBV7-8 with TRBJ2-2, with 12 positions matching TRBD2. Here the CDR3 reads CASSLVSGTSGRSGELFF. Written as DNA, the CDR3 is TGTGCCAGCAGCTTAGTATCCGGAACTAGCGGGAGGTCCGGGGAGCTGTTTTTT.